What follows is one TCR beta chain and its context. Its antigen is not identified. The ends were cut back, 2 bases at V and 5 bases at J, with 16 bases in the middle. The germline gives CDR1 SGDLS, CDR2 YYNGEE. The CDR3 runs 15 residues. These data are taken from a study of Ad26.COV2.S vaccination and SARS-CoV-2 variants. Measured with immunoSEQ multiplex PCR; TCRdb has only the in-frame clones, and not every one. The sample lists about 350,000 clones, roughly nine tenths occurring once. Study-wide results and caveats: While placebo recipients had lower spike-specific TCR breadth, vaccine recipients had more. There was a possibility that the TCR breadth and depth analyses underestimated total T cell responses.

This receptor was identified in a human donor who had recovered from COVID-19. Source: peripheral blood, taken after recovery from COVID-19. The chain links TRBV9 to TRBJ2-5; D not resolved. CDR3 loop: CASSVVPRSQETQYF. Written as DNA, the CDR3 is TGTGCCAGCAGCGTCGTCCCTAGGTCCCAGGAGACCCAGTACTTC.